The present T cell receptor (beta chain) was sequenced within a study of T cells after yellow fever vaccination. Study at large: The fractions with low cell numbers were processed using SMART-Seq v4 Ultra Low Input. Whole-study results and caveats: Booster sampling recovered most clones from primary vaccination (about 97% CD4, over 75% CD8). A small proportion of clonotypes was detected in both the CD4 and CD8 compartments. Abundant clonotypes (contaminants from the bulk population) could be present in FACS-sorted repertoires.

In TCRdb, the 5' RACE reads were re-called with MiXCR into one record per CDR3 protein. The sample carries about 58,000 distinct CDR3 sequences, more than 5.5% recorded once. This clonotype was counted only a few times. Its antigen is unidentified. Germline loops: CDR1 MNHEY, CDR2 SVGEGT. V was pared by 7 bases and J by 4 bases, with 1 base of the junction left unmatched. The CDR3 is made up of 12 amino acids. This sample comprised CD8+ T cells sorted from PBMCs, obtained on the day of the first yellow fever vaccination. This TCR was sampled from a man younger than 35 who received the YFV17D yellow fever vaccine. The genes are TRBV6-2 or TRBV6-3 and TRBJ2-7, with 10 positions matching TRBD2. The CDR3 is CASTSGGYEQYF. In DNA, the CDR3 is TGTGCCAGCACTAGCGGGGGATACGAGCAGTACTTC.